Below, one T cell receptor beta chain is given with its context. Its antigen is currently unknown. The record originates from a study of T cell responses to AZD1222 COVID-19 vaccine. Background on the study: The study pooled second doses at about 4 or about 12 weeks.

Sequencing used immunoSEQ multiplex PCR; TCRdb keeps in-frame clones, though not all of them. The sample has about 140,000 clones; 85% to 90% are singletons. This CDR3 has 11 amino acids. V gave up 10 bases and J gave up 5 bases, with 12 bases separating them. Germline V gene lookup returns CDR1 SNHLY and CDR2 FYNNEI. Study-wide findings and caveats: Variant regions that are unmutated are reportedly the target of nearly half of spike-specific TCRs. There were vaccine-associated CD4 TCRs across spike, dominant at 160-218 and 743-854. Spike-specific TCR breadth and depth both grew after two AZD1222 doses.

The chain has TRBV2 and TRBJ2-7, with D maybe TRBD2 (7 bases). The source was peripheral blood, collected on day 0 of AZD1222 vaccination. The origin of this receptor is an adult in good health. The CDR3: CATWGGHEQYF. Written as DNA, the CDR3 is TGTGCCACCTGGGGGGGCCACGAGCAGTACTTC.